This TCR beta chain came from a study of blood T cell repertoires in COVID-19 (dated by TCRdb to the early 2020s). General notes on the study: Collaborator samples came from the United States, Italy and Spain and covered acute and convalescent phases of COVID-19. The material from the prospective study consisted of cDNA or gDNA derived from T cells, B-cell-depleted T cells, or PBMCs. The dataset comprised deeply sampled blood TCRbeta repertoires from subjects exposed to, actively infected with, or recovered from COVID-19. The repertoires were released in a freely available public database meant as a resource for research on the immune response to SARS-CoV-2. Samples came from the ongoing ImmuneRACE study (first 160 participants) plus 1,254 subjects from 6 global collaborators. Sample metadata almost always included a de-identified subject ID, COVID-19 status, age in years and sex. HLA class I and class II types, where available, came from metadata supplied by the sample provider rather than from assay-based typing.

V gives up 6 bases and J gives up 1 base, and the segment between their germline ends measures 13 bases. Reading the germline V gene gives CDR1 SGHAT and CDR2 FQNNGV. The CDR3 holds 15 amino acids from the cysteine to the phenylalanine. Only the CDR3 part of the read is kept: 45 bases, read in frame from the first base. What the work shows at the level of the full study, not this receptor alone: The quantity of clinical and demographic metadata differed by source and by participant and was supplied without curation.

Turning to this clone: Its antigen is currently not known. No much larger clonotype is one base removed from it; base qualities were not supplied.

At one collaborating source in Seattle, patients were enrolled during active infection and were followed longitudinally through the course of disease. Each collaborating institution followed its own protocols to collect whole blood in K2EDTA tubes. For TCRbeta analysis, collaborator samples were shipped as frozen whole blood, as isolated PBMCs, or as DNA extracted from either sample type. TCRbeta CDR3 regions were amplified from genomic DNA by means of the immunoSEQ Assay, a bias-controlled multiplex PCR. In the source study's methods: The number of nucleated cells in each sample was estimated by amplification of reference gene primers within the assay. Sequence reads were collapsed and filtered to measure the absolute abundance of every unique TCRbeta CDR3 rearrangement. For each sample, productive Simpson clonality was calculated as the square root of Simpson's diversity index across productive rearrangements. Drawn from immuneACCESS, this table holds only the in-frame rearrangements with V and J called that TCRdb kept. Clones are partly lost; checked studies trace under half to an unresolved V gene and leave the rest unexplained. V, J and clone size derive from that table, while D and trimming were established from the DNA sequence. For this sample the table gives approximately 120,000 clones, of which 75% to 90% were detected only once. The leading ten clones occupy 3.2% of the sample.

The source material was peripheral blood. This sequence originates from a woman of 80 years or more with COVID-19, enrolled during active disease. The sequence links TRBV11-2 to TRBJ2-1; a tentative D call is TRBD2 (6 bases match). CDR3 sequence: CASSRVAASYNEQFF. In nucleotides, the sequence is TGTGCCAGCAGTCGGGTAGCGGCGTCCTACAATGAGCAGTTCTTC. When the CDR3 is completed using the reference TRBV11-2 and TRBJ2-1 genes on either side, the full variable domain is EAGVAQSPRYKIIEKRQSVAFWCNPISGHATLYWYQQILGQGPKLLIQFQNNGVVDDSQLPKDRFSAERLKGVDSTLKIQPAKLEDSAVYLCASSRVAASYNEQFFGPGTRLTVL.